This entry is about one T cell receptor beta chain. As yet, its antigen is unknown. This specimen comes from a study of vaccination and CD4 T cells after COVID-19. Study in general: Culture controls were given either a CEFX pool, an HIV-1 Nef pool, or no peptide. Overall study findings and caveats: Convalescent patients were relatively few, and early post-infection timepoints were missing.

CD4+ T cells that had been cultured provided DNA sequenced with the Oncomine TCR Beta short-read assay. TCRdb ran MiXCR on the PCR reads and lists one entry per CDR3 protein. Of about 5,500 distinct CDR3 sequences detected, around 71% appear once; the ten largest clones hold about 20%. V was pared by 3 bases and J by 4 bases, with 8 bases between. The CDR3 totals 13 residues. Germline CDR1 and CDR2: SGHKS and YYEKEE (reference sequence). Stated treatment: roughly ten-day PBMC culture with coronavirus spike peptide pools or control peptides (ViraFEST assay). The sequence came from a human donor who had recovered from COVID-19. The chain joins TRBV5-5 to TRBJ1-5; unclear D gene. Specimen: CD4+ T cells from blood, cultured in vitro. CDR3 sequence reads: CASSSQPNQPQHF. The DNA for the CDR3 is TGTGCCAGCAGCTCACAACCGAATCAGCCCCAGCATTTT.